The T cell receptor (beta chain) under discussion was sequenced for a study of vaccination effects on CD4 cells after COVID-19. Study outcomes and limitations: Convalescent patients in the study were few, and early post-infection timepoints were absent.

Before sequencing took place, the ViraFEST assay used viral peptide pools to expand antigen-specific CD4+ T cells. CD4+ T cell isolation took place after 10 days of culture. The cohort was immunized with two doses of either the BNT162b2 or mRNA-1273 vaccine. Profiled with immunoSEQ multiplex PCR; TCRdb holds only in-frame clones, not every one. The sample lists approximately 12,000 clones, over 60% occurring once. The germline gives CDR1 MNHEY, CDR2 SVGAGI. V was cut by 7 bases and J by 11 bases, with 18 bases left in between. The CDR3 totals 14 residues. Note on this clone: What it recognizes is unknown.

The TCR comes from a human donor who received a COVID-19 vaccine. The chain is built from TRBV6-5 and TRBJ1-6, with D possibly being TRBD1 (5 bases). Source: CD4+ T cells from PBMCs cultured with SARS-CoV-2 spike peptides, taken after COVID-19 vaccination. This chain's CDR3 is CASKTDSEVAPLHF. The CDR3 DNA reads TGTGCCAGCAAAACTGACAGTGAAGTGGCACCCCTCCACTTT.